These 4 T cell receptor beta chains were all obtained from the same sample, sequenced in a study of vaccination and CD4 T cells after COVID-19. TCRdb called the PCR reads again in MiXCR, with one record for every CDR3 protein. Of about 18,000 distinct CDR3 sequences listed, around 62% are singletons. Sequencing was performed on CD4+ T cells from blood, taken before SARS-CoV-2 vaccination. These receptors all come from a human donor who had recovered from COVID-19.

This chain links TRBV19 with TRBJ1-5; 7 nucleotides line up with TRBD1. This CDR3 is 15 amino acids long. Trimming removed 5 bases from V and 0 bases from J; junction bases left unmatched: 4. CDR1 and CDR2 from the germline V gene are LNHDA and SQIVND (reference sequence). The CDR3 spells CASSGTAYSNQPQHF. CDR3 in DNA: TGTGCCAGTAGTGGGACAGCCTATAGCAATCAGCCCCAGCATTTT.

This clonotype was counted between two and nine times. This chain joins TRBV6-1 and TRBJ2-3, with D tentatively TRBD1 (6 bases). The CDR3 sequence is 15 residues long. Germline CDR1 and CDR2: MNHNS and SASEGT. Deletions cut 6 bases from V and 0 bases from J, with 13 bases between. Written as DNA, the CDR3 is TGTGCCAGCAGGGAGACAGGTCGAAGCACAGATACGCAGTATTTT. The encoded protein is CASRETGRSTDTQYF.

The chain links TRBV20-1 to TRBJ1-6; 9 nucleotides match TRBD1. The CDR3 totals 16 residues. Germline CDR1 is DFQATT and CDR2 is SNEGSKA (reference sequence). With V trimmed by 0 bases and J by 6 bases, 6 bases remained unmatched. The CDR3 sequence is CSARDVQGAGNSPLHF. The CDR3 bases are TGCAGTGCTAGAGATGTACAGGGGGCAGGTAATTCACCCCTCCACTTT.

Here the CDR3 DNA reads TGTGCCAGCAGTTTATTCTCAACGGAGACTGAAGCTTTCTTT. Translated, it gives CASSLFSTETEAFF. The chain is built from TRBV27 and TRBJ1-1; no definite D call. Germline CDR1 is MNHEY and CDR2 is SMNVEV (reference sequence). V was trimmed by 1 base and J by 5 bases, leaving 11 bases between them. The CDR3 sequence is 14 residues long.